Listed here are 17 T cell receptor beta chains from one sample, sequenced in a study of vaccination and CD4 T cells after COVID-19. Specified treatment: approximately 11-day PBMC culture with coronavirus spike peptide pools or control peptides (ViraFEST assay). Cultured CD4+ T cells had their DNA profiled by the Oncomine TCR Beta short-read assay. TCRdb used MiXCR to reprocess the PCR reads, holding one entry per CDR3 protein. The profile shows fewer than 20,000 distinct CDR3 sequences, around 44% of them singletons. No antigens are known for them. The sequencing input was CD4+ T cells from blood, cultured in vitro. These TCRs come from a human donor who had recovered from COVID-19.

The rearrangement links TRBV20-1 to TRBJ1-5, with 9 bases that match TRBD1. The CDR3 runs to 13 residues. Trimming cost V 5 bases and J 5 bases; bases outside gene matches: 4. Germline assignment: CDR1 DFQATT and CDR2 SNEGSKA (reference sequence). CDR3 nucleotide sequence: TGCAGTGCTGAAAGACAGGGGGATCAGCCCCAGCATTTT. This sequence encodes CSAERQGDQPQHF.

This chain links TRBV9 with TRBJ1-2; D is possibly TRBD1 (5 bases). The germline gives CDR1 SGDLS, CDR2 YYNGEE. CDR3 size: 15 residues. V shed 1 base and J shed 0 bases, with 10 bases lying between them. CDR3 residues: CASSVSGAPNYGYTF. CDR3 bases: TGTGCCAGCAGCGTAAGCGGGGCCCCTAACTATGGCTACACCTTC.

This clonotype has more than one count but fewer than ten. The chain links TRBV28 to TRBJ1-1, with no clear D. CDR1 MDHEN and CDR2 SYDVKM come from the germline V gene. The CDR3 consists of 15 residues. Trimming took 5 bases from V and 0 from J, leaving 13 bases between them. The CDR3 reads CASSPPNTVNTEAFF. The CDR3 DNA follows: TGTGCCAGCAGTCCGCCAAACACGGTGAACACTGAAGCTTTCTTT.

The V call is TRBV7-9, the J call TRBJ2-1; maybe TRBD1 (6 bases). The CDR3 has 15 residues. Germline CDR1 and CDR2: SEHNR and FQNEAQ (reference sequence). The germline V and J ends were trimmed by 5 bases and 5 bases, with 16 bases remaining between them. The CDR3 DNA reads TGTGCCAGCAGCCGAAGACAGGCTAGCAACAATGAGCAGTTCTTC. Translated, it gives CASSRRQASNNEQFF.

This chain links TRBV30 with TRBJ1-5; possibly TRBD1 for D (6 bases). Germline V gene lookup returns CDR1 GTSNPN and CDR2 SVGIG (reference sequence). V lost 3 bases to trimming and J lost 2 bases, with 23 bases between them. The CDR3 consists of 18 residues. CDR3 sequence: CAWRSGLGRGGGNQPQHF. The CDR3 DNA follows: TGTGCCTGGAGATCCGGGTTAGGCAGGGGCGGAGGCAATCAGCCCCAGCATTTT. The variable domain in full, completed from reference TRBV30 and TRBJ1-5, reads SQTIHQWPATLVQPVGSPLSLECTVEGTSNPNLYWYRQAAGRGLQLLFYSVGIGQISSEVPQNLSASRPQDRQFILSSKKLLLSDSGFYLCAWRSGLGRGGGNQPQHFGDGTRLSIL.

V is TRBV6-1 and J is TRBJ2-7, with D uncertain. The germline gives CDR1 MNHNS, CDR2 SASEGT. With 6 bases removed from V and 3 bases from J, the gap between germline ends came to 12 bases. This CDR3 has 13 residues. Here the CDR3 DNA reads TGTGCCAGCAGACGACAAACCGACTACGAGCAGTACTTC. Translated: CASRRQTDYEQYF.

V is TRBV20-1 and J is TRBJ2-2; TRBD1 is a possible D gene (5 bases). This CDR3 contains 14 residues. Trimming took 0 bases from V and 4 from J, leaving 9 bases between them. Per germline, CDR1 DFQATT and CDR2 SNEGSKA (reference sequence). This CDR3 is CSARDSGSTGELFF. The DNA of the CDR3 is TGCAGTGCTAGAGATTCAGGGTCCACCGGGGAGCTGTTTTTT.

The chain is built from TRBV9 and TRBJ1-1; D not resolved. V was pared by 6 bases and J by 7 bases, with 25 bases between. Germline V gene lookup returns CDR1 SGDLS and CDR2 YYNGEE. This CDR3 is built from 16 residues. The CDR3 loop reads CASTARVLQPEFEAFF. The CDR3 coding sequence is TGTGCCAGCACTGCCCGGGTTTTACAGCCAGAATTTGAAGCTTTCTTT.

This clonotype showed up just a few times. The chain combines TRBV5-1 with TRBJ2-2; D is undetermined. The CDR3 has 15 amino acids. Germline CDR1 SGHRS, CDR2 YFSETQ. Between the trimmed V and J ends, which lost 1 base and 5 bases, there was a span of 12 bases. The DNA for the CDR3 is TGCGCCAGCAGCTTGCAAGCAGGATTTACCGGGGAGCTGTTTTTT. Amino acid sequence: CASSLQAGFTGELFF.

The chain links TRBV24-1 to TRBJ1-1; maybe TRBD1 (5 bases). The CDR3 covers 17 residues. Deletions cut 4 bases from V and 1 base from J, with 18 bases between. Germline V gives CDR1 KGHDR, CDR2 SFDVKD. In nucleotides, the CDR3 is TGTGCCACCAGTGACGCCCCGGGACGAGGTCCGAACACTGAAGCTTTCTTT. As protein: CATSDAPGRGPNTEAFF.

The CDR3 DNA is TGCAGTGCCCTGCGAGGGCCGGGCGGCTACACCTTC. It specifies CSALRGPGGYTF. V gene TRBV20-1 combines with J gene TRBJ1-2; no clear D gene. With 6 bases removed from V and 8 bases from J, the gap between germline ends came to 16 bases. Germline V gives CDR1 DFQATT, CDR2 SNEGSKA (reference sequence). The CDR3 contains 12 residues.

The rearrangement joins TRBV10-2 to TRBJ2-5; 9 bases match TRBD1. CDR1 WSHSY and CDR2 SAAADI come from the germline V gene. The CDR3 is 15 amino acids. Trimming removed 5 bases from V and 1 base from J; junction bases left unmatched: 5. The CDR3, as DNA: TGCGCCAGCAGTAGGGACAGGGATCTCCAAGAGACCCAGTACTTC. Translated, it gives CASSRDRDLQETQYF.

This clonotype was detected only once. V and J are TRBV5-1 and TRBJ2-7; 12 nucleotides align to TRBD2. The CDR3 is 17 residues long. CDR1 is SGHRS and CDR2 is YFSETQ in the germline V gene. Trimming at V came to 0 bases and at J to 2 bases, leaving 6 bases not matched to a gene. CDR3 DNA: TGCGCCAGCAGCTTGGGGCTAGCGGGAGGGCCAGCCTACGAGCAGTACTTC. Its translation is CASSLGLAGGPAYEQYF.

The chain recombines TRBV29-1 with TRBJ2-1; tentatively, D is TRBD2 (5 bases). This CDR3 contains 11 residues. V was pared by 1 base and J by 8 bases, with 6 bases between. CDR1 and CDR2 from the germline V gene are SQVTM and ANQGSEA. The DNA of the CDR3 is TGCAGCGTTGAAGTGGGAGATGAGCAGTTCTTC. Translating it yields CSVEVGDEQFF.

This clonotype was picked up a small number of times. This chain links TRBV6-1 with TRBJ2-7; D gene uncertain. V lost 8 bases, J lost 2 bases, and 34 bases lay in between. This CDR3 comprises 20 residues. The germline gives CDR1 MNHNS, CDR2 SASEGT. The CDR3 loop reads CASGNWVRPALQTTTYEQYF. CDR3 nucleotides: TGTGCCAGCGGTAATTGGGTCCGGCCAGCCCTTCAAACCACCACCTACGAGCAGTACTTC.

The chain combines TRBV19 with TRBJ2-5; 9 bases are a match to TRBD2. This CDR3 region has 15 residues. CDR1 is LNHDA, CDR2 SQIVND, per germline (reference sequence). After removal of 5 bases from V and 1 base from J, the junction contained 5 bases not matched to a gene. CDR3 nucleotide sequence: TGTGCCAGTAGTGCCGGGACTAGCAGCCAAGAGACCCAGTACTTC. As protein: CASSAGTSSQETQYF.

The chain links TRBV27 to TRBJ1-1; D unresolved. Trimming took off 3 bases at V and 0 bases at J, with 5 bases between the two ends. CDR1 and CDR2 from the germline V gene are MNHEY and SMNVEV (reference sequence). This CDR3 comprises 13 residues. The CDR3 nucleotides are TGTGCCAGCAGTTTGAGAATGAACACTGAAGCTTTCTTT. This codes for CASSLRMNTEAFF.